This is a list of T cell receptor beta chains from one sample in a study of cytomegalovirus exposure and HLA in healthy donors. Clones were read by immunoSEQ multiplex PCR, and TCRdb kept only the in-frame ones, dropping some. The sample lists under 120,000 clones; 50% to 70% were seen once. Material: PBMCs. The receptor source for this set is a man aged 25-45 years in good health and CMV-seropositive. Both conserved end residues are trimmed from each CDR3.

V gene: TRBV19
J gene: TRBJ1-1
CDR3 protein: ASSQGASEAF

V gene: TRBV5-1
J gene: TRBJ1-1
CDR3 protein: ASSQGAPLNTEAF

V gene: TRBV10-3
J gene: TRBJ1-5
CDR3 protein: AISGGQGYNQPQH

V gene: TRBV11-2
J gene: TRBJ1-2
CDR3 protein: ASSFPGLRGYT

V gene: TRBV7-9
J gene: TRBJ1-2
CDR3 protein: ASSLPLQGGGYT

V gene: TRBV7-2
J gene: TRBJ2-3
CDR3 protein: ASSPPGADTQY

V gene: TRBV2
J gene: TRBJ2-5
CDR3 protein: ASSETSGVETQY

V gene: TRBV10-3
J gene: TRBJ2-5
CDR3 protein: ATQASGGHQETQY

V gene: TRBV19
J gene: TRBJ1-2
CDR3 protein: ASSTLSGANYGYT

V gene: TRBV9
J gene: TRBJ2-7
CDR3 protein: ASSVDYSQTLNEQY

V gene: TRBV6-5
J gene: TRBJ2-7
CDR3 protein: ASSYLYEQY

V gene: TRBV10-3
J gene: TRBJ2-2
CDR3 protein: ATGDLGQGELF

V gene: TRBV7-6
J gene: TRBJ2-3
CDR3 protein: ASRRLAGGPFSDTQY

V gene: TRBV27
J gene: TRBJ1-2
CDR3 protein: ASSLSRGPYGYT

V gene: TRBV7-2
J gene: TRBJ2-3
CDR3 protein: ASGGWDTQY

V gene: TRBV27
J gene: TRBJ1-3
CDR3 protein: ASSPQGSIGNTIY

V gene: TRBV5-8
J gene: TRBJ2-5
CDR3 protein: ASSPGTSGGEETQY

V gene: TRBV9
J gene: TRBJ2-5
CDR3 protein: ASSVGPSSETQY

V gene: TRBV5-4
J gene: TRBJ2-7
CDR3 protein: ASSTGQGLTSYEQY

V gene: TRBV5-4
J gene: TRBJ2-2
CDR3 protein: ASSSTGIDTGELF

V gene: TRBV7-9
J gene: TRBJ2-2
CDR3 protein: ASSFWQGNTGELF

V gene: TRBV7-6
J gene: TRBJ2-2
CDR3 protein: ASSFSKTGSQELF

V gene: TRBV9
J gene: TRBJ2-2
CDR3 protein: ASSSLTGGYTGELF

V gene: TRBV5-1
J gene: TRBJ1-1
CDR3 protein: ASSLDPRVNTEAF

V gene: TRBV6-1
J gene: TRBJ1-6
CDR3 protein: ASSEAEGWSYNSPLH

V gene: TRBV30
J gene: TRBJ1-2
CDR3 protein: AWRGQYYGYT

V gene: TRBV6-1
J gene: TRBJ1-2
CDR3 protein: ASSFQQVLT

V gene: TRBV5-1
J gene: TRBJ2-1
CDR3 protein: ASSIVAGGRSNEQF

V gene: TRBV15
J gene: .
CDR3 protein: ATSRDPLAGEQY

V gene: TRBV4-2
J gene: TRBJ2-3
CDR3 protein: ASSPAGGGAVTDTQY

V gene: TRBV2
J gene: TRBJ2-3
CDR3 protein: ASSEVAGGPGTQY

V gene: TRBV19
J gene: TRBJ2-7
CDR3 protein: ASSPGTVPYEQY

V gene: TRBV7-6
J gene: TRBJ2-3
CDR3 protein: ASSLYVSGGASTDTQY

V gene: TRBV4-1
J gene: TRBJ1-4
CDR3 protein: ASSQQGEKLF

V gene: TRBV5-1
J gene: TRBJ1-2
CDR3 protein: ASSLGGSLYGYT

V gene: TRBV2
J gene: TRBJ2-2
CDR3 protein: ASSETGTGELF

V gene: TRBV5-5
J gene: TRBJ2-2
CDR3 protein: ASRTGVTGELF

V gene: TRBV19
J gene: TRBJ1-1
CDR3 protein: ASSIVGTGGTEAF

V gene: TRBV5-4
J gene: TRBJ2-1
CDR3 protein: ASSAGAFWNEQF

V gene: TRBV5-1
J gene: TRBJ1-2
CDR3 protein: ASSLIGDSSGYT

V gene: TRBV6-6
J gene: TRBJ1-5
CDR3 protein: ASSYGGLNQPQH

V gene: TRBV7-9
J gene: TRBJ1-5
CDR3 protein: ASSPTGGPQH

V gene: TRBV7-9
J gene: TRBJ2-1
CDR3 protein: ASMGTSGANEQF

V gene: TRBV11-1
J gene: TRBJ1-1
CDR3 protein: ASSLLNTEAF

V gene: TRBV12-1
J gene: .
CDR3 protein: ASSFDDETGSYEQY

V gene: TRBV13
J gene: TRBJ2-7
CDR3 protein: ASSPNPGRAYEQY

V gene: TRBV11-3
J gene: TRBJ2-2
CDR3 protein: ASSLGSRTGELF

V gene: TRBV5-4
J gene: TRBJ1-2
CDR3 protein: ASSFSGWGNYGYT

V gene: TRBV6-5
J gene: TRBJ2-5
CDR3 protein: ASSAAGATGAQY

V gene: TRBV10-3
J gene: TRBJ1-1
CDR3 protein: AIRDTLETEAF

V gene: TRBV7-2
J gene: TRBJ1-2
CDR3 protein: ASSLGQGYGYT

V gene: TRBV19
J gene: TRBJ2-3
CDR3 protein: ASRRGATDTQY

V gene: TRBV7-3
J gene: TRBJ1-1
CDR3 protein: ASSLGQGHTEAF

V gene: TRBV7-9
J gene: TRBJ2-5
CDR3 protein: ASSPSRGGQETQY

V gene: TRBV5-1
J gene: TRBJ2-3
CDR3 protein: ASSLVGASGGAEDTQY